The text below deals with one T cell receptor beta chain. Antigen: not known. The sample is drawn from a study of T cell responses to AZD1222 COVID-19 vaccine. The study, taken as a whole, reports: Spike-specific TCR breadth and depth both grew after two AZD1222 doses. Among AZD1222 vaccinees, only five or six were seropositive at baseline. No day 14 peak samples; only post-peak repertoires were characterized.

The assay was immunoSEQ multiplex PCR, and TCRdb's table has in-frame clones only and misses some. Here the sample spans around 190,000 clones, around 94% being singletons. Per germline, CDR1 SNHLY and CDR2 FYNNEI. CDR3 length: 13 amino acids. With 7 bases removed from V and 0 bases from J, the gap between germline ends came to 10 bases. The chain combines TRBV2 with TRBJ2-7; D is uncertain. The sequencing used peripheral blood, collected on day 0 of AZD1222 vaccination. This receptor was identified in an adult in good health. Written as DNA, the CDR3 is TGTGCCAGCAATGGTTTCAACTCCTACGAGCAGTACTTC. It translates to CASNGFNSYEQYF.